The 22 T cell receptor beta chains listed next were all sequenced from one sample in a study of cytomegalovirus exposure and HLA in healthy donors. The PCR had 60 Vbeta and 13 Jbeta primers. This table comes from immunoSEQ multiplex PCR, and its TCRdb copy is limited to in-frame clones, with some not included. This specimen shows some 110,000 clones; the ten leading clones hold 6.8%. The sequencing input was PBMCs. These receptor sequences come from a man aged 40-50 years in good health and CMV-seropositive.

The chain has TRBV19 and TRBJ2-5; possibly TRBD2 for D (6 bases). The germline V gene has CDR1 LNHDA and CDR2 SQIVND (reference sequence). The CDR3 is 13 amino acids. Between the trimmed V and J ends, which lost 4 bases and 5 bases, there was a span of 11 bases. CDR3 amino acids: CASSTGTGETQYF. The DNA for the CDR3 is TGTGCCAGTAGTACCGGGACTGGGGAGACCCAGTACTTC. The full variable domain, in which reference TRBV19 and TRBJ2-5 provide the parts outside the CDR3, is DGGITQSPKYLFRKEGQNVTLSCEQNLNHDAMYWYRQDPGQGLRLIYYSQIVNDFQKGDIAEGYSVSREKKESFPLTVTSAQKNPTAFYLCASSTGTGETQYFGPGTRLLVL.

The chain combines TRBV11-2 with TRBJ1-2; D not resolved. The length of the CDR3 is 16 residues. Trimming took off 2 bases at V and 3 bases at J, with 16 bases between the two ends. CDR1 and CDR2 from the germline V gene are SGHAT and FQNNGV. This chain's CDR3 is CASSLPAGGVDYGYTF. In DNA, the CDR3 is TGTGCCAGCAGCTTACCTGCCGGAGGAGTCGACTATGGCTACACCTTC.

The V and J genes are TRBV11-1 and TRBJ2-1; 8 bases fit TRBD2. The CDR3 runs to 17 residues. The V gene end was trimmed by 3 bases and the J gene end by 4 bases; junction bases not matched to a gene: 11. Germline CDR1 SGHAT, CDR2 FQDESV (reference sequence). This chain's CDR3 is CASSFTGREIHYNEQFF. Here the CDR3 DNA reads TGTGCCAGCAGCTTTACCGGGAGGGAGATACATTACAATGAGCAGTTCTTC.

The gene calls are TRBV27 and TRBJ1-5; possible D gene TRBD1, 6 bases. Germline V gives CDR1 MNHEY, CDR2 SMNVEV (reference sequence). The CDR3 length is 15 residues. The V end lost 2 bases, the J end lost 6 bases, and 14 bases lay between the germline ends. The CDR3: CASSLTGPGGQPQHF. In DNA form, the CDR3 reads TGTGCCAGCAGTTTAACAGGGCCGGGGGGTCAGCCCCAGCATTTT.

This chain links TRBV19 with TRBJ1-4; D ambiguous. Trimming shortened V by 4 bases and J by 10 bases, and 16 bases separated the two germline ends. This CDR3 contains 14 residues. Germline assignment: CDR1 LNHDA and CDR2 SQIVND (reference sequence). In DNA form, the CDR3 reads TGTGCCAGTAGTACCCCTCCCGGACGGGGAAAACTGTTTTTT. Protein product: CASSTPPGRGKLFF.

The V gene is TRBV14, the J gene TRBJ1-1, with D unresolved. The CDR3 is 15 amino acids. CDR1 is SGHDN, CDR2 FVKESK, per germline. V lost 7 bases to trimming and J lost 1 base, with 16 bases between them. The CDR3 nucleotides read TGTGCCAGCAACCGACCCGGGGTATCGAACACTGAAGCTTTCTTT. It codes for CASNRPGVSNTEAFF.

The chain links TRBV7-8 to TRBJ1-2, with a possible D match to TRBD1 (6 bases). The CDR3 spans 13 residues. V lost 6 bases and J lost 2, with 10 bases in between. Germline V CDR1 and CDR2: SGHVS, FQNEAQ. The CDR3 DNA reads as TGTGCCAGCAGGTCAGGACAGAACTATGGCTACACCTTC. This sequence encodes CASRSGQNYGYTF.

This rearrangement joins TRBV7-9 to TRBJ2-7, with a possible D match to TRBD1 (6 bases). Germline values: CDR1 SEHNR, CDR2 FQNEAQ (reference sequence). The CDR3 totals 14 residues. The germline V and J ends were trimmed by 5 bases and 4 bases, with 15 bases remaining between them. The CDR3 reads CASSETGLPYEQYF. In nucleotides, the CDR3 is TGTGCCAGCAGCGAAACAGGGTTACCTTACGAGCAGTACTTC.

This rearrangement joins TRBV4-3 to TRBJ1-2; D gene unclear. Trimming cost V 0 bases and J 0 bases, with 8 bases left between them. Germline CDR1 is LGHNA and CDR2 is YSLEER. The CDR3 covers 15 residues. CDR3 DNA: TGCGCCAGCAGCCAAGATCGTTCTCCTAACTATGGCTACACCTTC. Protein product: CASSQDRSPNYGYTF.

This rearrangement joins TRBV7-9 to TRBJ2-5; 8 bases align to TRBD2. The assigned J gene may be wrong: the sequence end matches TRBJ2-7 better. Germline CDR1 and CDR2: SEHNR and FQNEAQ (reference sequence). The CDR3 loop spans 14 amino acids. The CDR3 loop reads CASSPPGGDYEQYF. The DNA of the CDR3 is TGTGCCAGCAGCCCCCCGGGAGGGGACTACGAGCAGTACTTC.

CDR3 nucleotide sequence: TGCGCCAGCAGTGAGACGGGACAGGGCCGCGGGGAGACCCAGTACTTC. Translating gives CASSETGQGRGETQYF. The V and J genes are TRBV10-2 and TRBJ2-5; 9 bases are a match to TRBD1. The germline CDR1 and CDR2 sequences are WSHSY and SAAADI. V dropped 2 bases and J dropped 5; count of bases not matched to a gene: 9. The CDR3 has 16 residues.

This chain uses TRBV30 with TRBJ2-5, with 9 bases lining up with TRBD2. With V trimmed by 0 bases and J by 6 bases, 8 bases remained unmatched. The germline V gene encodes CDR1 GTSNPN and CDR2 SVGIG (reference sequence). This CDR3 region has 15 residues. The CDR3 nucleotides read TGTGCCTGGAGTGTGTGGCGGGAGGGTTGGAAGACCCAGTACTTC. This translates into CAWSVWREGWKTQYF.

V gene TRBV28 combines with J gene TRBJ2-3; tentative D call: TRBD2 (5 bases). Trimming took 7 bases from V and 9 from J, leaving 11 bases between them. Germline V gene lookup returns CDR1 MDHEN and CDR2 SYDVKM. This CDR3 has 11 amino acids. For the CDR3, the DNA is TGTGCCAGCACCGACCGGAGGACGCAGTATTTT. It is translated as CASTDRRTQYF.

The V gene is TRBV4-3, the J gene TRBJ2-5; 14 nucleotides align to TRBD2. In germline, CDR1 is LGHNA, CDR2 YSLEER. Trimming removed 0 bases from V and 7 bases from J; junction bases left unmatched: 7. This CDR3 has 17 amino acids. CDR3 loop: CASSQDSGLAGGSTQYF. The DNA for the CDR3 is TGCGCCAGCAGCCAAGATTCCGGACTAGCGGGAGGATCGACCCAGTACTTC.

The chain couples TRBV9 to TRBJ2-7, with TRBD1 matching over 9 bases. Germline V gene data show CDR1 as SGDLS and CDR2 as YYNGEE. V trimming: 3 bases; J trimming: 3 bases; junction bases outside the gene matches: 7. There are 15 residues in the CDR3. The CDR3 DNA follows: TGTGCCAGCAGCGACGGACAGGGGCGGCACTACGAGCAGTACTTC. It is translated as CASSDGQGRHYEQYF.

This CDR3 is CASSSLGGRREQYF. The CDR3 DNA follows: TGTGCCAGCAGTTCGCTGGGGGGGCGTCGGGAGCAGTACTTC. The chain joins TRBV6-5 to TRBJ2-7; D possibly corresponds to TRBD2 (7 bases). The CDR3 runs to 14 residues. CDR1 and CDR2 (germline): MNHEY, SVGAGI. Trimming removed 4 bases at V and 7 bases at J, with 17 bases between.

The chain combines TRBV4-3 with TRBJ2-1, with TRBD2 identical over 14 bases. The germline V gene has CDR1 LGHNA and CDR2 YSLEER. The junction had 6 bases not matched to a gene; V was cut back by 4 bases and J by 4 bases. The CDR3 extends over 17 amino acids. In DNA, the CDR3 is TGCGCCAGCAGCCTACTCGGGACTAGCGGGAGTTACAATGAGCAGTTCTTC. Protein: CASSLLGTSGSYNEQFF.

CDR3 coding DNA: TGTGCCAGCAGCTTGGCAGTCTCTGGGGCCAACGTCCTGACTTTC. Protein: CASSLAVSGANVLTF. This rearrangement joins TRBV5-4 to TRBJ2-6; D call uncertain. The CDR3 contains 15 residues. V lost 0 bases to trimming and J lost 0 bases, with 4 bases between them. Germline V CDR1 and CDR2: SGHNT, YYREEE (reference sequence).

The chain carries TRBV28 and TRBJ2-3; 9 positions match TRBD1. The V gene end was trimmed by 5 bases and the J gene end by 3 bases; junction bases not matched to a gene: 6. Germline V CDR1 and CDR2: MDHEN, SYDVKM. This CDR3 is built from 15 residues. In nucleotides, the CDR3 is TGTGCCAGCAGTCCGCGGGACAGGGTAACAGATACGCAGTATTTT. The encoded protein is CASSPRDRVTDTQYF.

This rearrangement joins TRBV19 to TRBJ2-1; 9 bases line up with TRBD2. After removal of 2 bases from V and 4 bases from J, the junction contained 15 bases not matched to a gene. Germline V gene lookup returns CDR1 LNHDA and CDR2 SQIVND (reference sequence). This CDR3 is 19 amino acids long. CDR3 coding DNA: TGTGCCAGTAGTATATCCCCTCGGCTAGCGGGAAGTATGTACAATGAGCAGTTCTTC. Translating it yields CASSISPRLAGSMYNEQFF.

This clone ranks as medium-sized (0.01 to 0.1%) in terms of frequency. CDR3 DNA: TGTGCCACCCGGGGGGGAAGCAACAATCAGCCCCAGCATTTT. It yields the protein CATRGGSNNQPQHF. The chain recombines TRBV27 with TRBJ1-5; D perhaps matches TRBD1 (5 bases). The V and J ends lost 10 bases and 3 bases respectively, with 16 bases between them. The CDR3 has 14 residues. The germline gives CDR1 MNHEY, CDR2 SMNVEV (reference sequence).

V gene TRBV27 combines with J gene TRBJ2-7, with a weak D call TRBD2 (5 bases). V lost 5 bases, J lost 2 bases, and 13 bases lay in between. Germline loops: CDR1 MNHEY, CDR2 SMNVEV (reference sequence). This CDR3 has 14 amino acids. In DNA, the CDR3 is TGTGCCAGCAGTACCAGGACTTTTACCTACGAGCAGTACTTC. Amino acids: CASSTRTFTYEQYF.